Listed below are T cell receptor beta chains from one sample, sequenced in a study of Ad26.COV2.S vaccination and SARS-CoV-2 variants. Profiling relied on immunoSEQ multiplex PCR, and the TCRdb table lists in-frame clones only, not all of them. The sample has 320,000 or so clones, 90% seen once. Sequencing was performed on peripheral blood, taken in a trial of Ad26.COV2.S vaccine versus placebo. All receptors derive from a person between 18 and 65 years old who received the Ad26.COV2.S COVID-19 vaccine or a placebo. Both conserved end residues are part of each CDR3. A D gene is named only where the DNA matches it firmly. Where a row states a size, it is once, few, many or the class of an expanded clone; other rows omit it.

V gene: TRBV15
CDR3 length: 14
J gene: TRBJ2-2
clone size: -
D gene: -
CDR3 DNA: TGTGCCACCAGCAGTAGAGGCAACACCGGGGAGCTGTTTTTT
CDR3 protein: CATSSRGNTGELFF

V gene: TRBV10-1
CDR3 length: 13
J gene: TRBJ2-2
clone size: -
D gene: TRBD1
CDR3 DNA: TGCGCCAGCAATAGACAGGGGACCGGGGAGCTGTTTTTT
CDR3 protein: CASNRQGTGELFF

V gene: TRBV6-5
CDR3 length: 13
J gene: TRBJ1-1
clone size: -
D gene: -
CDR3 DNA: TGTGCCAGCAGTTACAACAAGGACACTGAAGCTTTCTTT
CDR3 protein: CASSYNKDTEAFF

V gene: TRBV5-4
CDR3 length: 14
J gene: TRBJ2-5
clone size: -
D gene: -
CDR3 DNA: TGTGCCAGCAGCTTGGAGGGGCGGGAAGAGACCCAGTACTTC
CDR3 protein: CASSLEGREETQYF

V gene: TRBV7-2
CDR3 length: 16
J gene: TRBJ2-2
clone size: -
D gene: TRBD1
CDR3 DNA: TGTGCCAGCAGCGACCCCCGGGACAGGGACACCGGGGAGCTGTTTTTT
CDR3 protein: CASSDPRDRDTGELFF

V gene: TRBV6-2/TRBV6-3
CDR3 length: 13
J gene: TRBJ2-1
clone size: few
D gene: TRBD2
CDR3 DNA: TGTGCCAGCAGTCTAGCGGGAGTAAATGAGCAGTTCTTC
CDR3 protein: CASSLAGVNEQFF

V gene: TRBV4-3
CDR3 length: 16
J gene: TRBJ2-1
clone size: -
D gene: TRBD2
CDR3 DNA: TGCGCCAGCAGCCAAGAGTTAACTAGCGCCTACAATGAGCAGTTCTTC
CDR3 protein: CASSQELTSAYNEQFF

V gene: TRBV11-2
CDR3 length: 15
J gene: TRBJ2-7
clone size: -
D gene: TRBD2
CDR3 DNA: TGTGCCAGCAGCCCGGGGACTAGCGTTACCTACGAGCAGTACTTC
CDR3 protein: CASSPGTSVTYEQYF

V gene: TRBV9
CDR3 length: 14
J gene: TRBJ1-1
clone size: -
D gene: -
CDR3 DNA: TGTGCCAGCAGCGTCCCCCCTGAGAACACTGAAGCTTTCTTT
CDR3 protein: CASSVPPENTEAFF

V gene: TRBV3-1/TRBV3-2
CDR3 length: 17
J gene: TRBJ2-2
clone size: -
D gene: TRBD2
CDR3 DNA: TGTGCCAGCAGCCAAGATGGAGGACTAGCGTTTAGGGGGGAGCTGTTTTTT
CDR3 protein: CASSQDGGLAFRGELFF

V gene: TRBV3-1/TRBV3-2
CDR3 length: 14
J gene: TRBJ1-2
clone size: -
D gene: -
CDR3 DNA: TGTGCCAGCAGCCAAGGTTCGTCGGGGGTTGGCTACACCTTC
CDR3 protein: CASSQGSSGVGYTF

V gene: TRBV5-1
CDR3 length: 15
J gene: TRBJ1-1
clone size: -
D gene: -
CDR3 DNA: TGCGCCAGCAGCTTGGGGGGCGGGTTAGGCACTGAAGCTTTCTTT
CDR3 protein: CASSLGGGLGTEAFF

V gene: TRBV7-6
CDR3 length: 13
J gene: TRBJ1-3
clone size: once
D gene: -
CDR3 DNA: TGTGCCAGCAGCTCAGGGAGGGGAAACACCATATATTTT
CDR3 protein: CASSSGRGNTIYF

V gene: TRBV27
CDR3 length: 15
J gene: TRBJ1-1
clone size: -
D gene: -
CDR3 DNA: TGTGCCAGCAGTTCCCAGGGTTTATTGGGCACTGAAGCTTTCTTT
CDR3 protein: CASSSQGLLGTEAFF

V gene: TRBV11-2
CDR3 length: 13
J gene: TRBJ1-1
clone size: -
D gene: -
CDR3 DNA: TGTGCCAGCAGCCTCCCTTGGTCTACTGAAGCTTTCTTT
CDR3 protein: CASSLPWSTEAFF

V gene: TRBV4-3
CDR3 length: 16
J gene: TRBJ1-2
clone size: -
D gene: TRBD1
CDR3 DNA: TGCGCCAGCAGCCAATTGACAGGGGAAGTTAACTATGGCTACACCTTC
CDR3 protein: CASSQLTGEVNYGYTF

V gene: TRBV11-3
CDR3 length: 15
J gene: TRBJ2-1
clone size: once
D gene: -
CDR3 DNA: TGTGCCAGCAGCTTGTGGTACTCTCGCGACAATGAGCAGTTCTTC
CDR3 protein: CASSLWYSRDNEQFF

V gene: TRBV7-9
CDR3 length: 15
J gene: TRBJ1-1
clone size: -
D gene: -
CDR3 DNA: TGTGCCAGCAGCTCCTTCTTCCAGGGGAACACTGAAGCTTTCTTT
CDR3 protein: CASSSFFQGNTEAFF

V gene: TRBV28
CDR3 length: 16
J gene: TRBJ2-5
clone size: -
D gene: TRBD2
CDR3 DNA: TGTGCCAGCGGCGGGACTAGCGGGGGTACGCAAGAGACCCAGTACTTC
CDR3 protein: CASGGTSGGTQETQYF

V gene: TRBV29-1
CDR3 length: 14
J gene: TRBJ1-3
clone size: -
D gene: -
CDR3 DNA: TGCAGCGTTGAGGGGTCCGTCTCTGGAAACACCATATATTTT
CDR3 protein: CSVEGSVSGNTIYF

V gene: TRBV7-9
CDR3 length: 13
J gene: TRBJ1-2
clone size: once
D gene: -
CDR3 DNA: TGTGCCAGCAGCTTAGACGGTTTGGGTGGCTACACCTTC
CDR3 protein: CASSLDGLGGYTF

V gene: TRBV7-2
CDR3 length: 15
J gene: TRBJ2-7
clone size: -
D gene: TRBD2
CDR3 DNA: TGTGCCAGCAGCTTACGGCGGGGGAACTCCTACGAGCAGTACTTC
CDR3 protein: CASSLRRGNSYEQYF

V gene: TRBV9
CDR3 length: 15
J gene: TRBJ2-7
clone size: -
D gene: -
CDR3 DNA: TGTGCCAGCAGCCCAGATGTGGGTACAGGGTACGAGCAGTACTTC
CDR3 protein: CASSPDVGTGYEQYF

V gene: TRBV6-2/TRBV6-3
CDR3 length: 14
J gene: TRBJ1-6
clone size: -
D gene: -
CDR3 DNA: TGTGCCAGCAGTTCCGGGCTCGGAGATTCACCCCTCCACTTT
CDR3 protein: CASSSGLGDSPLHF

V gene: TRBV7-9
CDR3 length: 14
J gene: TRBJ1-1
clone size: -
D gene: -
CDR3 DNA: TGTGCCAGCAGCTTGGGCGGCCGAGGGACTGAAGCTTTCTTT
CDR3 protein: CASSLGGRGTEAFF

V gene: TRBV5-1
CDR3 length: 15
J gene: TRBJ1-3
clone size: few
D gene: -
CDR3 DNA: TGCGCCAGCAGCTTACAGGCGTCCTCTGGAAACACCATATATTTT
CDR3 protein: CASSLQASSGNTIYF

V gene: TRBV20-1
CDR3 length: 11
J gene: TRBJ1-4
clone size: -
D gene: -
CDR3 DNA: TGCAGTGCTAGCCTTAATGAAAAACTGTTTTTT
CDR3 protein: CSASLNEKLFF

V gene: TRBV11-1
CDR3 length: 14
J gene: TRBJ2-6
clone size: -
D gene: -
CDR3 DNA: TGTGCCAGCAGCCCTGGGACGGGGGCCAACGTCCTGACTTTC
CDR3 protein: CASSPGTGANVLTF

V gene: TRBV6-5
CDR3 length: 13
J gene: TRBJ1-1
clone size: -
D gene: -
CDR3 DNA: TGTGCCAGCAGCTCCGTGGGGCGGGCGGGGGCTTTCTTT
CDR3 protein: CASSSVGRAGAFF

V gene: TRBV27
CDR3 length: 17
J gene: TRBJ2-1
clone size: -
D gene: -
CDR3 DNA: TGTGCCAGCAGTTTACCGAGGGGCAGGGGAGCGAACAATGAGCAGTTCTTC
CDR3 protein: CASSLPRGRGANNEQFF

V gene: TRBV6-2/TRBV6-3
CDR3 length: 11
J gene: TRBJ2-7
clone size: -
D gene: -
CDR3 DNA: TGTGCCAGCAGTACCTCCTACGAGCAGTACTTC
CDR3 protein: CASSTSYEQYF

V gene: TRBV6-2/TRBV6-3
CDR3 length: 16
J gene: TRBJ2-5
clone size: -
D gene: -
CDR3 DNA: TGTGCCAGCAGTAAAAACTTGGGACGCCTACAAGAGACCCAGTACTTC
CDR3 protein: CASSKNLGRLQETQYF

V gene: TRBV12-5
CDR3 length: 16
J gene: TRBJ1-2
clone size: -
D gene: -
CDR3 DNA: TGTGCTAGTGGTTTGATCACGGGGGGCTGGAACTATGGCTACACCTTC
CDR3 protein: CASGLITGGWNYGYTF

V gene: TRBV6-1
CDR3 length: 17
J gene: TRBJ1-3
clone size: -
D gene: TRBD1
CDR3 DNA: TGTGCCAGCAGCGAAGGGACAGGGGGGCTCTCTGGAAACACCATATATTTT
CDR3 protein: CASSEGTGGLSGNTIYF

V gene: TRBV7-2
CDR3 length: 15
J gene: TRBJ2-5
clone size: -
D gene: -
CDR3 DNA: TGTGCCAGCAGCTTAGCAGGGAGCATTCAAGAGACCCAGTACTTC
CDR3 protein: CASSLAGSIQETQYF

V gene: TRBV9
CDR3 length: 13
J gene: TRBJ1-2
clone size: -
D gene: -
CDR3 DNA: TGTGCCAGCAGCGTAGAACAGAACTATGGCTACACCTTC
CDR3 protein: CASSVEQNYGYTF

V gene: TRBV28
CDR3 length: 16
J gene: TRBJ1-5
clone size: -
D gene: -
CDR3 DNA: TGTGCCAGCACCACGACTGGGGGCCGGAGCAATCAGCCCCAGCATTTT
CDR3 protein: CASTTTGGRSNQPQHF

V gene: TRBV19
CDR3 length: 14
J gene: TRBJ1-5
clone size: -
D gene: -
CDR3 DNA: TGTGCCAGTAAAAGCCAGGGCTCCAATCAGCCCCAGCATTTT
CDR3 protein: CASKSQGSNQPQHF

V gene: TRBV11-3
CDR3 length: 13
J gene: TRBJ2-2
clone size: -
D gene: -
CDR3 DNA: TGTGCCAGCAGCTTAGATAACGCCGGGGAGCTGTTTTTT
CDR3 protein: CASSLDNAGELFF

V gene: TRBV3-1/TRBV3-2
CDR3 length: 18
J gene: TRBJ2-5
clone size: -
D gene: TRBD2
CDR3 DNA: TGTGCCAGCAGCCAAGAAGTCTGGACTAGCGGGGTACAAGAGACCCAGTACTTC
CDR3 protein: CASSQEVWTSGVQETQYF

V gene: TRBV12-5
CDR3 length: 11
J gene: TRBJ2-5
clone size: -
D gene: -
CDR3 DNA: TGTGCTAGTGGTTTAGAGGAGACCCAGTACTTC
CDR3 protein: CASGLEETQYF

V gene: TRBV4-2
CDR3 length: 14
J gene: TRBJ1-1
clone size: -
D gene: -
CDR3 DNA: TGTGCCAGCAGCCCGGGCCGGGGCCGTTCTGAAGCTTTCTTT
CDR3 protein: CASSPGRGRSEAFF

V gene: TRBV3-1/TRBV3-2
CDR3 length: 17
J gene: TRBJ1-4
clone size: once
D gene: -
CDR3 DNA: TGTGCCAGCAGCCAAGTGGTCTTTCGGGGACCTAATGAAAAACTGTTTTTT
CDR3 protein: CASSQVVFRGPNEKLFF

V gene: TRBV2
CDR3 length: 19
J gene: TRBJ2-7
clone size: -
D gene: TRBD1
CDR3 DNA: TGTGCCAGCGCTATAAACCTCCGGGACAGGGAAAACATTAGTTACGAGCAGTACTTC
CDR3 protein: CASAINLRDRENISYEQYF

V gene: TRBV14
CDR3 length: 12
J gene: TRBJ1-2
clone size: few
D gene: -
CDR3 DNA: TGTGCCAGCAGCCAAGATATTCGAGGCTACACCTTC
CDR3 protein: CASSQDIRGYTF

V gene: TRBV24-1
CDR3 length: 13
J gene: TRBJ2-1
clone size: -
D gene: -
CDR3 DNA: TGTGCCACGGGGGCAGGATCCTACAATGAGCAGTTCTTC
CDR3 protein: CATGAGSYNEQFF

V gene: TRBV18
CDR3 length: 20
J gene: TRBJ1-4
clone size: -
D gene: TRBD1
CDR3 DNA: TGTGCCAGCTCACCTCGAAGGGGACAGGGGAATGCGCAGATGTCTGAAAAACTGTTTTTT
CDR3 protein: CASSPRRGQGNAQMSEKLFF

V gene: TRBV10-3
CDR3 length: 14
J gene: TRBJ1-1
clone size: -
D gene: -
CDR3 DNA: TGTGCCATCAGTGGTTCCTACACGAACACTGAAGCTTTCTTT
CDR3 protein: CAISGSYTNTEAFF